By sample fraction, the clone carrying this TCR beta chain is medium-sized. This sample was taken from a study of T cells in localized non-small cell lung cancer. With V trimmed by 2 bases and J by 2 bases, 7 bases remained unmatched. Germline V gives CDR1 MGHRA, CDR2 YSYEKL. The CDR3 loop spans 16 amino acids. The method was immunoSEQ multiplex PCR; TCRdb's version includes in-frame clones alone and lacks a portion of them. The repertoire includes some 1,500 clones, approximately 24% of them detected once, and approximately 13% sits in the top ten. The TCR was taken from a man between 40 and 69 years old with stage II squamous cell lung carcinoma. The sample in question was normal lung tissue next to the tumor, obtained before any cancer treatment. The chain joins TRBV4-1 to TRBJ2-5, with 8 positions matching TRBD2. The chain's CDR3 is CASSQQLAEPQETQYF. For the CDR3, the DNA is TGCGCCAGCAGCCAACAACTAGCGGAGCCTCAAGAGACCCAGTACTTC.